This TCR beta chain was recorded in a study of shared T cell receptors in the human thymus (dated by TCRdb to 2020 to 2023). A note on the overall study: The study investigated the way shared, self-reactive T-cell receptor alpha chains are produced in the human thymus.

Library preparation employed the immunoSEQ multiplex PCR assay. TCRdb took this table from immuneACCESS and kept in-frame rearrangements with V and J called. Such tables lack part of the clones; where checked against another copy, unresolved V genes explain under half of the gap, and the rest is unexplained. The sample yields hundreds of thousands of clones; 75% to 85% were counted once. The leading ten clones occupy about 0.014% of the sample. About this clone: The target of this receptor is not known. No qualities accompany the bases; no much larger clone lies one base away.

A further study also used this sample, focusing on human thymus T cells. The second paper states: Immunologically healthy infants undergoing open corrective cardiac surgery for congenital heart defects in Finland were used as donors. Thymus tissue was obtained as surgical resects removed during corrective cardiac surgery. Biased V and J gene segment usage appeared to be present in both thymic and peripheral blood repertoires. The related research found that thymic TCR repertoires overlapped highly between unrelated individuals. The study described the TCR alpha and beta repertoires in eight or nine infant thymus samples and four matching peripheral blood samples. Donor ages ranging from about 7 to 250 days were recorded, and six or seven male and a couple of female infants were included in the cohort. After being mechanically released from the tissue, thymocytes were kept at -70 degrees C in pellets of about 9-34 million cells. Genomic DNA was extracted from frozen cell pellets with a QIAsymphony instrument. The immunoSEQ multiplex PCR assay was used to amplify the TCRB and TCRAD loci from a standardized quantity of quality-controlled genomic DNA. Amplicons spanned the V(D)J region at a length sufficient to cover the CDR3 and identify V and J genes. Through the commercial immunoSEQ service, the amplicons were sequenced on an Illumina platform. Primer bias and sequencing errors were corrected as previously described, and TCRAD and TCRB definitions were based on the IMGT database. The repertoires were analysed using immunoSEQ Analyzer 3.0 and VDJTools for basic statistics, V/J segment usage, diversity estimates, rarefaction and pairwise overlap. Diversity was estimated using the Chao1, ChaoE, Efron-Thisted, Shannon and inverse Simpson indices, and was also estimated on datasets down-sampled to the size of the smallest sample. For repertoire overlap, CDR3 nucleotide sequence, V gene and J gene had to match strictly, and clustering was done by Jaccard-based multidimensional scaling. On average, thymus samples yielded roughly 800,000 unique TCRB clonotypes, whereas blood samples yielded roughly 80,000.

The sequenced sample consisted of thymocytes. The clonotype originates from a boy under two years old with a congenital heart defect. Donor details come from another sample of the same person, matched by shared clones.

The DNA sequence is given as TGTGCCTGGAACCTTAAAAAACAGGTCCCAATTACCGCCGGGGCCAACGTCCTGACTTTC. Its protein reads: CAWNLKKQVPITAGANVLTF. The chain is encoded by TRBV30 joined to TRBJ2-6; perhaps TRBD1 is the D gene, with 5 bases matching. Spanning cysteine to phenylalanine, the CDR3 consists of 20 amino acids. Only the CDR3 DNA stays, 60 bases, in frame from base 1. CDR1 and CDR2 were assigned from the germline V gene (reference sequence) as GTSNPN and SVGIG. V is reduced by 4 bases and J by 4 bases, leaving a spacing of 29 bases between them.